This T cell receptor beta chain stems from a study of blood T cell repertoires in COVID-19. For the study at large: Acute and convalescent COVID-19 samples came from the United States, Italy and Spain.

The length of the CDR3 is 14 residues. Germline CDR1 is KGHSH and CDR2 is LQKENI. V shed 3 bases and J shed 1 base, with 10 bases lying between them. Measured with immunoSEQ multiplex PCR; TCRdb has only the in-frame clones, and not every one. The repertoire has over 90,000 clones, about 91% of them found once; the top ten carry about 3.5%. The TCR comes from a human donor in a cohort sampled during active COVID-19. Material for sequencing was peripheral blood. The chain uses TRBV18 and TRBJ2-7; a possible D gene is TRBD2 (6 bases). The CDR3 DNA sequence: TGTGCCAGCTCACCGTCGGCGGGGTCCTACGAGCAGTACTTC. This sequence encodes CASSPSAGSYEQYF. Full variable domain (remainder filled in from reference TRBV18 and TRBJ2-7): NAGVMQNPRHLVRRRGQEARLRCSPMKGHSHVYWYRQLPEEGLKFMVYLQKENIIDESGMPKERFSAEFPKEGPSILRIQQVVRGDSAAYFCASSPSAGSYEQYFGPGTRLTVT.